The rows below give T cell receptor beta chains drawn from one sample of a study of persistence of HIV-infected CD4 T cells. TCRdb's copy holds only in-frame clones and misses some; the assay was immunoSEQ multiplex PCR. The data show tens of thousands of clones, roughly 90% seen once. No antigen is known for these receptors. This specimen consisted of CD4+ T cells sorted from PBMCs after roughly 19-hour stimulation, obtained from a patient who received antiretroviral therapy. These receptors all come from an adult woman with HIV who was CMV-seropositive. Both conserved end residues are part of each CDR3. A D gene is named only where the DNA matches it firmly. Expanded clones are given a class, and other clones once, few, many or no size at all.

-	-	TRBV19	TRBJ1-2	CASSSPGRPLGGYTF	TGTGCCAGTAGTTCCCCCGGACGGCCGCTGGGAGGCTACACCTTC
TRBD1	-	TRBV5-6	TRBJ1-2	CASSLVDRAYLNYGYTF	TGTGCCAGCAGCTTGGTGGACAGGGCCTATTTGAACTATGGCTACACCTTC
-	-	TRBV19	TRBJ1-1	CASKDQFPTEAFF	TGTGCCAGTAAAGACCAATTCCCCACTGAAGCTTTCTTT
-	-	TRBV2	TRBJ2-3	CASSPVTADTQYF	TGTGCCAGCAGTCCGGTCACCGCAGATACGCAGTATTTT
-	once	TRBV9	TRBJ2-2	CASSVEAPGGGTGELFF	TGTGCCAGCAGCGTAGAAGCGCCCGGGGGTGGCACCGGGGAGCTGTTTTTT
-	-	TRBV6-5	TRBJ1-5	CASRGDSSNQPQHF	TGTGCCAGCAGGGGCGACAGTAGCAATCAGCCCCAGCATTTT
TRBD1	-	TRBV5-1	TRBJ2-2	CASSAQGARHGELFF	TGCGCCAGCAGCGCCCAGGGGGCGCGTCACGGGGAGCTGTTTTTT
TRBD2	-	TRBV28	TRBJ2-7	CASIPAGGPLWEQYF	TGTGCCAGCATCCCCGCGGGGGGACCCTTATGGGAGCAGTACTTC
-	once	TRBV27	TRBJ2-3	CASSLSWVLSTDTQYF	TGTGCCAGCAGTTTATCTTGGGTACTCAGCACAGATACGCAGTATTTT
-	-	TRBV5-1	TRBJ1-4	CASSLGLGDQEKLFF	TGCGCCAGCAGCTTGGGGTTAGGGGATCAGGAAAAACTGTTTTTT